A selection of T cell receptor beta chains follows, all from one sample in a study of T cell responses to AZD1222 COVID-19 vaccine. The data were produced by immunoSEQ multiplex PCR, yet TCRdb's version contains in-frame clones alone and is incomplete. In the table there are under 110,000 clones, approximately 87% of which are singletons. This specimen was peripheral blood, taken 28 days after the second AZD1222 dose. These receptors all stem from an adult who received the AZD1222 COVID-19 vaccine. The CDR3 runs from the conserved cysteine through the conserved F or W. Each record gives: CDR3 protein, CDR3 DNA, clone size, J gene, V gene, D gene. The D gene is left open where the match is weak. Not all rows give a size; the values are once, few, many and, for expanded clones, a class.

CASSQDRLTYSGNTIYF TGCGCCAGCAGCCAAGACAGGCTCACCTACTCTGGAAACACCATATATTTT once TRBJ1-3 TRBV4-3 NA
CASSPISDIDGPGRETQYF TGCGCCAGCAGTCCCATCTCCGATATCGACGGACCCGGCAGAGAGACCCAGTACTTC NA TRBJ2-5 TRBV23-1 NA
CASSRSHTEAFF TGTGCCAGCAGCCGGAGTCACACTGAAGCTTTCTTT NA TRBJ1-1 TRBV7-8 NA
CASSLQGEKLFF TGTGCCAGCAGTTTACAGGGAGAAAAACTGTTTTTT NA TRBJ1-4 TRBV12-3/TRBV12-4 NA
CASSPSPTGPKNIQYF TGTGCCAGCAGCCCTTCCCCCACAGGGCCCAAAAACATTCAGTACTTC NA TRBJ2-4 TRBV9 NA
CASSSLAANTQYF TGTGCCAGCAGCTCGCTAGCGGCTAATACGCAGTATTTT once TRBJ2-3 TRBV7-2 TRBD2
CAISEWGNTDTQYF TGTGCCATCAGTGAGTGGGGGAACACAGATACGCAGTATTTT NA TRBJ2-3 TRBV10-3 NA
CASSDQAGAGELFF TGTGCCAGCAGTGATCAGGCGGGAGCCGGGGAGCTGTTTTTT NA TRBJ2-2 TRBV6-1 TRBD2
CASSLGIAGVSEQYF TGTGCCAGCAGCTTAGGAATAGCGGGAGTGAGCGAGCAGTACTTC NA TRBJ2-7 TRBV7-2 TRBD2
CASSGQVNTEAFF TGTGCCAGCAGCGGACAGGTTAACACTGAAGCTTTCTTT NA TRBJ1-1 TRBV12-3/TRBV12-4 TRBD1
CASSSNTGELFF TGTGCCAGCTCCTCGAACACCGGGGAGCTGTTTTTT NA TRBJ2-2 TRBV18 NA
CAISTLGGNQPQHF TGTGCCATCAGTACTCTGGGGGGCAATCAGCCCCAGCATTTT NA TRBJ1-5 TRBV10-3 NA
CASSLGGKNSNQPQHF TGTGCCAGCAGCTTAGGAGGGAAGAACAGCAATCAGCCCCAGCATTTT NA TRBJ1-5 TRBV5-4 NA
CATQELSGAYEQYF TGCGCCACCCAGGAACTATCAGGGGCCTACGAGCAGTACTTC NA TRBJ2-7 TRBV5-1 NA
CASSPRTSGPTDTQYF TGCGCCAGCAGCCCGAGGACTAGCGGGCCGACAGATACGCAGTATTTT NA TRBJ2-3 TRBV5-1 TRBD2
CASKDLDRPSPLFYTF TGTGCCAGCAAAGATTTAGACCGTCCGTCGCCATTATTCTACACCTTC NA TRBJ1-2 TRBV28 NA
CASSSPRGTGIEQYF TGTGCCAGTAGTAGCCCCCGAGGGACAGGGATCGAGCAGTACTTC NA TRBJ2-7 TRBV19 TRBD1
CASSVSGGGHNEQFF TGTGCCAGCAGCGTCAGCGGTGGGGGCCATAATGAGCAGTTCTTC NA TRBJ2-1 TRBV9 NA
CASSYKRGPGELFF TGTGCCAGCAGTTACAAGAGGGGACCCGGGGAGCTGTTTTTT NA TRBJ2-2 TRBV6-5 NA
CASSSRLAGVKEQFF TGCGCCAGCAGCTCCAGACTAGCGGGAGTCAAAGAGCAGTTCTTC NA TRBJ2-1 TRBV5-1 TRBD2
CAWSVTVGAEAFF TGTGCCTGGAGCGTAACGGTGGGGGCTGAAGCTTTCTTT NA TRBJ1-1 TRBV30 NA
CASSQDPAGPYNEQFF TGTGCCAGCAGCCAAGATCCGGCGGGACCTTACAATGAGCAGTTCTTC NA TRBJ2-1 TRBV4-2 NA
CASSPQGSTTGELFF TGTGCCAGCAGCCCACAGGGTAGCACAACCGGGGAGCTGTTTTTT NA TRBJ2-2 TRBV7-8 NA
CASSVAGDRNYEQYF TGTGCCAGCAGCGTAGCAGGGGACAGGAACTACGAGCAGTACTTC NA TRBJ2-7 TRBV7-2 TRBD1
CAIGSTDTQYF TGTGCCATCGGGTCCACAGATACGCAGTATTTT NA TRBJ2-3 TRBV10-3 NA
CATSDVAGEAYNEQFF TGTGCCACCAGTGACGTAGCGGGAGAGGCCTACAATGAGCAGTTCTTC few TRBJ2-1 TRBV24-1 TRBD2
CASWGADLGEQYF TGTGCCAGCTGGGGAGCGGATCTGGGGGAGCAGTACTTC NA TRBJ2-7 TRBV2 NA
CASSLQNEQFF TGTGCCAGCAGCTTGCAGAATGAGCAGTTCTTC NA TRBJ2-1 TRBV7-9 NA
CASSPRQEGNEKLFF TGTGCCAGCTCACCACGACAGGAGGGGAATGAAAAACTGTTTTTT NA TRBJ1-4 TRBV18 NA
CATSDLDSTYEQYF TGTGCCACCAGTGATTTGGACAGCACCTACGAGCAGTACTTC few TRBJ2-7 TRBV24-1 NA
CASSSGQGKGGYTF TGCGCCAGCAGCTCGGGACAGGGGAAGGGTGGCTACACCTTC NA TRBJ1-2 TRBV5-1 TRBD1
CASSYSISGTTGELFF TGTGCCAGCAGTTACTCGATTTCTGGGACAACCGGGGAGCTGTTTTTT NA TRBJ2-2 TRBV6-5 NA
CASSHAGGTYEQYF TGTGCCAGCAGCCACGCCGGGGGAACCTACGAGCAGTACTTC NA TRBJ2-7 TRBV4-2 NA
CATSSSYEQYF TGTGCCACCAGCTCGTCCTACGAGCAGTACTTC NA TRBJ2-7 TRBV10-3 NA
CASSDFEGFQPQHF TGTGCCAGCAGTGATTTTGAGGGATTTCAGCCCCAGCATTTT NA TRBJ1-5 TRBV6-1 NA
CASSPGERDTQYF TGTGCCAGCAGCCCAGGGGAGCGGGATACGCAGTATTTT NA TRBJ2-3 TRBV9 NA
CAWSEDGYTEAFF TGTGCCTGGAGTGAGGACGGGTACACTGAAGCTTTCTTT NA TRBJ1-1 TRBV30 NA
CASSKEDVGPAGWNEQFF TGTGCCAGCAGCAAAGAGGATGTAGGACCGGCCGGGTGGAATGAGCAGTTCTTC NA TRBJ2-1 TRBV21-1 NA
CAWSVRMGADSGNTIYF TGTGCCTGGAGTGTAAGAATGGGGGCTGACTCTGGAAACACCATATATTTT NA TRBJ1-3 TRBV30 NA
CASTTGDSYNSPLHF TGTGCCAGCACTACTGGGGACTCCTATAATTCACCCCTCCACTTT NA TRBJ1-6 TRBV9 NA
CASSIAWTNTEAFF TGTGCCAGTAGTATAGCCTGGACGAACACTGAAGCTTTCTTT NA TRBJ1-1 TRBV19 NA
CASSMSSGGSRQFF TGTGCCAGTAGTATGTCTAGCGGAGGGAGCCGGCAGTTCTTC NA TRBJ2-1 TRBV19 TRBD2